The clone carrying this TCR beta chain has only a few counts. The time point was: pretreatment peripheral blood. Trimming took off 2 bases at V and 8 bases at J, with 15 bases between the two ends. The CDR3 runs to 14 residues. Looked up from germline, CDR1 is MNHNY and CDR2 is SVGAGI (reference sequence). This record belongs to a study of PD-L1 blockade in urothelial cancer. Profiled with immunoSEQ multiplex PCR; TCRdb holds only in-frame clones, not every one. The repertoire includes 90,000 to 100,000 clones, roughly 89% of them detected once, and 1.5% to 2% sits in the top ten. This chain uses TRBV6-6 with TRBJ1-2; D possibly corresponds to TRBD1 (6 bases). This sequence originates from a man in his fifties or sixties with urothelial cancer. The sequencing here drew on PBMCs, taken around atezolizumab (anti-PD-L1) treatment. The CDR3 reads CASSYLQGSGGYTF. The DNA of the CDR3 is TGTGCCAGCAGTTACCTACAGGGTAGTGGCGGCTACACCTTC.